This TCR beta chain is drawn from a study of shared clonotypes between healthy human individuals. Whole-study results and caveats: Estimated richness values were generally larger in naive subsets than in memory subsets.

V was clipped by 2 bases and J by 7 bases, with 12 bases between them. Germline lookup yields CDR1 SGHRS and CDR2 YFSETQ. CDR3 length equals 13 residues. Sequencing used immunoSEQ multiplex PCR; TCRdb keeps in-frame clones, though not all of them. The top ten hold approximately 0.057% of the sample, which has hundreds of thousands of clones, more than 95% seen once. Details on this clone: No antigen is known for it.

This TCR was recovered from a woman between 25 and 40 years old in good health. The sequenced material came from naive CD4+ T cells sorted from blood. Subset in this sample: CD45RA+ positively selected. The V call is TRBV5-1, the J call TRBJ1-1; D gene unclear. The CDR3 here is CASSFSRVDEAFF. The CDR3 DNA reads TGCGCCAGCAGCTTCTCCAGAGTAGATGAAGCTTTCTTT.